A selection of T cell receptor beta chains follows, all from one sample in a study of T cell repertoires in cytomegalovirus infection. Each CDR3 protein gets one entry after TCRdb re-called the reads with MiXCR. The data hold about 230,000 distinct CDR3 sequences, with roughly 22% observed a single time. The sequenced material came from CD8+ T cells from PBMCs. The receptors were sampled from a human donor in good health (CMV status not recorded). Some clones in this sample may be carry-over from other donors' samples. Each CDR3 is given with its conserved first and last residue. A D gene is named only where the DNA matches it firmly. The size field is filled for only some rows; it gives once, few, many or a size class.

v_gene: TRBV7-9; d_gene: TRBD1; j_gene: TRBJ2-7; abundance: NA; CDR3nt: TGTGCCAGCAGCCGCGGGACAGGGGGCCACGAGCAGTACTTC; CDR3aa: CASSRGTGGHEQYF
v_gene: TRBV6-6; d_gene: NA; j_gene: TRBJ1-1; abundance: NA; CDR3nt: TGTGCCAGCAGGGCCGCCGAGGGAGCTTTCTTT; CDR3aa: CASRAAEGAFF
v_gene: TRBV9; d_gene: NA; j_gene: TRBJ2-3; abundance: NA; CDR3nt: TGTGCCAGCAGCGTAGTCGGGACCTCTAGCACAGATACGCAGTATTTT; CDR3aa: CASSVVGTSSTDTQYF
v_gene: TRBV29-1; d_gene: NA; j_gene: TRBJ1-2; abundance: few; CDR3nt: TGCAGCATTCGGGAGGAACAGGCTTATGGCTACACCTTC; CDR3aa: CSIREEQAYGYTF
v_gene: TRBV7-6; d_gene: NA; j_gene: TRBJ2-7; abundance: NA; CDR3nt: TGTGCCAGCAGTATTTATGGGGGGAGCTCCTACGAGCAGTACTTC; CDR3aa: CASSIYGGSSYEQYF
v_gene: TRBV20-1; d_gene: TRBD1; j_gene: TRBJ2-7; abundance: NA; CDR3nt: TGCAGTGCCACCGGGACAGTAATAAACGAGCAGTACTTC; CDR3aa: CSATGTVINEQYF
v_gene: TRBV7-8; d_gene: NA; j_gene: TRBJ1-5; abundance: NA; CDR3nt: TGTGCCAGCAGCTTAGATCTGAGCAATCAGCCCCAGCATTTT; CDR3aa: CASSLDLSNQPQHF
v_gene: TRBV6-5; d_gene: NA; j_gene: TRBJ1-2; abundance: few; CDR3nt: TGTGCCAGCAGTTACACGAAACAAAGCCCCGGGAGGCCCCGCTATGGCTACACCTTC; CDR3aa: CASSYTKQSPGRPRYGYTF
v_gene: TRBV3-1; d_gene: TRBD1; j_gene: TRBJ2-7; abundance: NA; CDR3nt: TGTGCCAGCAGCCAAGGACAGGGGACTCTCTGGGAGCAGTACTTC; CDR3aa: CASSQGQGTLWEQYF
v_gene: TRBV7-9; d_gene: TRBD1; j_gene: TRBJ1-4; abundance: NA; CDR3nt: TGTGCCAGCAGCCCCACAGGGGACTCACTTAATGAAAAACTGTTTTTT; CDR3aa: CASSPTGDSLNEKLFF
v_gene: TRBV12-5; d_gene: TRBD1; j_gene: TRBJ1-1; abundance: NA; CDR3nt: TGTGCTAGTGGTTTGGAATACAGGGGTGAAGCTTTCTTT; CDR3aa: CASGLEYRGEAFF
v_gene: TRBV6-5; d_gene: TRBD2; j_gene: TRBJ2-1; abundance: many; CDR3nt: TGTGCCAGCAGTTACAGCGGGGACTCCTACAATGAGCAGTTCTTC; CDR3aa: CASSYSGDSYNEQFF
v_gene: TRBV15; d_gene: NA; j_gene: TRBJ1-6; abundance: NA; CDR3nt: TGTGCCACCAGCAGAGACCGGGACACATCTTCACCCCTCCACTTT; CDR3aa: CATSRDRDTSSPLHF
v_gene: TRBV14; d_gene: NA; j_gene: TRBJ2-7; abundance: NA; CDR3nt: TGTGCCAGCAGCCCCCGGGACGTCACCTACGAGCAGTACTTC; CDR3aa: CASSPRDVTYEQYF
v_gene: TRBV19; d_gene: NA; j_gene: TRBJ2-7; abundance: few; CDR3nt: TGTGCCAGTAGTATGGACAGAACCTACGAGCAGTACTTC; CDR3aa: CASSMDRTYEQYF
v_gene: TRBV7-6; d_gene: NA; j_gene: TRBJ1-1; abundance: many; CDR3nt: TGTGCCAGCAGCTTAGCCCCTGAGGGCGGGACTGAAGCTTTCTTT; CDR3aa: CASSLAPEGGTEAFF
v_gene: TRBV28; d_gene: NA; j_gene: TRBJ2-3; abundance: NA; CDR3nt: TGTGCCAGCAGTTTATACGTAACCCCGACAGATACGCAGTATTTT; CDR3aa: CASSLYVTPTDTQYF
v_gene: TRBV6-2/TRBV6-3; d_gene: TRBD1; j_gene: TRBJ2-6; abundance: NA; CDR3nt: TGTGCCGCTACACAGGGGTTCTCTGGGGCCAACGTCCTGACTTTC; CDR3aa: CAATQGFSGANVLTF
v_gene: TRBV29-1; d_gene: NA; j_gene: TRBJ1-6; abundance: NA; CDR3nt: TGCAGCGTTGCACGTGATAATTCACCCCTCCACTTT; CDR3aa: CSVARDNSPLHF
v_gene: TRBV7-6; d_gene: TRBD1; j_gene: TRBJ1-4; abundance: NA; CDR3nt: TGTGCCAGCAGCTCGGGACAGAATGAAAAACTGTTTTTT; CDR3aa: CASSSGQNEKLFF
v_gene: TRBV5-4; d_gene: TRBD2; j_gene: TRBJ2-1; abundance: NA; CDR3nt: TGTGCCAGCACCATTTCCGGGGGGGCCGGTGAGCAGTTCTTC; CDR3aa: CASTISGGAGEQFF
v_gene: TRBV12-5; d_gene: NA; j_gene: TRBJ2-1; abundance: NA; CDR3nt: TGTGCTAGTGGTTTGGAGGGATACAATGAGCAGTTCTTC; CDR3aa: CASGLEGYNEQFF
v_gene: TRBV6-5; d_gene: NA; j_gene: TRBJ2-1; abundance: NA; CDR3nt: TGTGCCAGCAGTTACTCGGTGGGGGGCAATGAGCAGTTCTTC; CDR3aa: CASSYSVGGNEQFF
v_gene: TRBV15; d_gene: TRBD1; j_gene: TRBJ2-4; abundance: few; CDR3nt: TGTGCCACCAGCACCATAGTAGGACAGGGGTATAACATTCAGTACTTC; CDR3aa: CATSTIVGQGYNIQYF
v_gene: TRBV7-9; d_gene: NA; j_gene: TRBJ2-3; abundance: NA; CDR3nt: TGTGTCAGCAGCTTAATAGGAGATACGCAGTATTTT; CDR3aa: CVSSLIGDTQYF
v_gene: TRBV27; d_gene: TRBD1; j_gene: TRBJ2-7; abundance: once; CDR3nt: TGTGCCAGCGGGTTCTGCGACCGGGACAGTTCTTACGAGCAGTACTTC; CDR3aa: CASGFCDRDSSYEQYF
v_gene: TRBV11-2; d_gene: NA; j_gene: TRBJ1-6; abundance: few; CDR3nt: TGTGCCAGCAGCTTCCCAGGCCTCCCTAATTCACCCCTCCACTTT; CDR3aa: CASSFPGLPNSPLHF
v_gene: TRBV9; d_gene: TRBD2; j_gene: TRBJ2-1; abundance: NA; CDR3nt: TGTGCCAGCAGCGTCTCGGGACTACCTTTCAATGAGCAGTTCTTC; CDR3aa: CASSVSGLPFNEQFF
v_gene: TRBV28; d_gene: TRBD2; j_gene: TRBJ2-1; abundance: few; CDR3nt: TGTGCCAGCAGTTTTAGCGGGGCGCATGAGCAGTTCTTC; CDR3aa: CASSFSGAHEQFF